This TCR beta chain was obtained from a study of human T cells and chemical hapten exposure (dated by TCRdb to the early 2020s). Regarding the complete study: For sensitization, 2% DPC in acetone was applied to an approximately 2 cm by approximately 2 cm area of upper inner arm skin. Throughout the roughly 23-week study period, patients were also given weekly therapeutic DPC doses on the scalp. Patch testing on the upper back used Finn chambers containing 0.01% DPC, with scoring done after 6 days according to International Contact Dermatitis Research Group standards. The patient cohort, mostly female, included alopecia areata with under or over 50% scalp involvement, alopecia totalis and alopecia universalis. The libraries were sequenced as a pool, and the TCR yield per sample differed mostly because of small variations in library volumes within the pool. In alopecia patients, the study followed how the peripheral blood TCR repertoire changed in vivo over primary and secondary sensitization to diphenylcyclopropenone (DPC), a hapten. Blood samples were taken from patients before sensitization (week 0) and then at 2, 6 and about 24 weeks after DPC sensitization. Blood for TCR sequencing was provided by twenty-nine alopecia patients at one to four time points (pre-sensitization, 2, 6 and 24 weeks). Beyond this particular receptor, the publication reports: Expanded TCRs formed significantly more large CDR3 similarity clusters than pre-sensitization or healthy control sets, consistent with antigen-driven responses. The number of PT1 expanded TCRs positively correlated with patch test score, significant at thresholds 8, 16 and 32 but not 4. DPC sensitization did not change the number of TCRs with a frequency above 1 in 1000, and there was no evidence of changes in global repertoire structure. Repeated subsampling changed both the strength of the expansion versus patch-test correlation and the threshold at which that correlation became significant. Because all patients had alopecia, a presumed autoimmune disease, the immune response of the patients might differ from that of healthy individuals.

This clonotype has ten or more counts. Its specific antigen is unknown. Base qualities are not recorded, but no much larger clone differs from it by a single base. Library preparation was by RACE. TCRdb shows the sequencer as NextSeq 500. During library preparation, unique molecular identifiers were attached to individual cDNA molecules so that TCRs could be counted in a quantitative, reproducible way. From each blood RNA sample, both TCR alpha and TCR beta chains were sequenced. Regarding the original processing steps: A median of about 89,000 TCRs per sample was observed, with a range of about 20,000 to 700,000. V, J and CDR3 annotation of the TCR reads was performed with the Decombinator software suite. For PS versus PT1 abundance plots, all samples were subsampled to the same number of TCRs (28,000). TCRs were defined as expanded if absent before sensitization and observed at least eight times at the 2-week time point. TCRdb reanalyzed the raw reads on its own, using fastp at Q25 for trimming and MiXCR for clone calling, and kept in-frame beta chains. Here each entry gathers all rows of one CDR3 protein and keeps the most common genes and DNA. The V and J calls, along with clone size, are taken from TCRdb and not from the paper's own processing. This sample has about 82,000 distinct CDR3 sequences in its table, and roughly 10% of those were observed once. The biggest ten clones account for about 4% of the sample.

This sample's time point label indicates: patch test 3, about 24 weeks after DPC sensitization. This specimen's treatment or condition label, per the study, means: therapeutic diphenylcyclopropenone sensitization with weekly scalp DPC. Blood at each patch-test visit was drawn before the patch test was applied. To be eligible, patients had to be aged 18 to 70, diagnosed with alopecia and judged suitable for DPC therapy, while pregnant patients were excluded. Total RNA was isolated from unfractionated whole blood collected in Tempus Blood RNA tubes. Between the V and J ends, shortened by 3 bases and 5 bases respectively, the junction contains 10 bases. The CDR3 starts with the cysteine, ends with the phenylalanine, and has 13 residues. Just the 39-base CDR3 DNA is kept, in frame starting at base 1. CDR1 and CDR2 were assigned from the germline V gene (reference sequence) as MNHEY and SMNVEV.

The material sequenced was whole blood, taken in connection with sensitization to the hapten diphenylcyclopropenone (DPC). The rearranged segments are TRBV27 and TRBJ1-1; there is no confident call for the D gene. The clonotype comes from a woman in her 50s with alopecia areata. Some clones in this sample may be carry-over from other donors' samples. The sequenced DNA is TGTGCCAGCAGTTTCCAAGGGAAGACTGAAGCTTTCTTT. This codes for CASSFQGKTEAFF.